The present entry profiles one T cell receptor (beta chain) with its context. What it binds is unknown. The germline CDR1 and CDR2 sequences are MNHEY and SMNVEV (reference sequence). This CDR3 contains 13 residues. Trimming took 2 bases from V and 11 from J, leaving 14 bases between them. This entry is derived from a study of shared clonotypes between healthy human individuals. Points from the study as a whole: The donor pool, a small one, limited the genetic and exposure-history diversity represented.

TCRdb's copy holds only in-frame clones and misses some; the assay was immunoSEQ multiplex PCR. The sample contains millions of clones, more than 80% of which appear only once. The clonotype originates from a man aged 18 to 29 in good health. The sample taken for sequencing was naive CD4+ T cells sorted from blood. Subset defined: CD45RA+ positively selected. The genes are TRBV27 and TRBJ2-3, with D perhaps TRBD2 (5 bases). In nucleotides, the CDR3 is TGTGCCAGCAGTTTACCAGGACTGGGCTGGCAGTATTTT. Its protein product is CASSLPGLGWQYF.